The source of this T cell receptor beta chain is a study of T-cell memory formation after mild COVID-19. Study findings and constraints: Contracting CD4+ clones were located mainly in CM and EM, and CD8+ clones in EMRA. Pre-infection memory already had some responding clones, implying cross-reactive memory joined.

TCRdb itself ran the 5' RACE reads through MiXCR, one entry per CDR3 protein. The sample holds nearly 350,000 distinct CDR3 sequences, under 15% seen once. J was trimmed by 5 bases and V by 6 bases; bases with no gene match: 5. The CDR3 extends over 13 amino acids. Comments on this clonotype: The antigen remains undetermined.

The material sequenced was PBMCs or a T cell subset sorted from them (not recorded which). The origin of this receptor is a man in his late teens or twenties who had mild COVID-19 (a few samples of this study predate the infection). Cell type and time point are not known. The V and J genes are TRBV12-3 or TRBV12-4 and TRBJ2-5, with 8 bases that match TRBD1. The CDR3 is CASSQGAGETQYF. The CDR3 nucleotides read TGTGCCAGCAGCCAGGGGGCTGGTGAGACCCAGTACTTC.